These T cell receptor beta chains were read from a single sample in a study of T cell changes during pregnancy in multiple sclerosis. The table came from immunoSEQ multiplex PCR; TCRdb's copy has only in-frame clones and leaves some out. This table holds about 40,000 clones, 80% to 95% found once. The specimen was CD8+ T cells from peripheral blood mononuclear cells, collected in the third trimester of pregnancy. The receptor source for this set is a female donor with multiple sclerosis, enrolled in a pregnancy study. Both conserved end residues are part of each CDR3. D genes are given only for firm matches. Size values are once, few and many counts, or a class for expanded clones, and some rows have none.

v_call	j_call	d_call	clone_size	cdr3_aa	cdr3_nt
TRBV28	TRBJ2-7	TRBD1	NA	CASRPTGGGIYEQYF	TGTGCCAGCAGACCGACAGGGGGCGGGATCTACGAGCAGTACTTC
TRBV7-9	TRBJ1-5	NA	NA	CASSPAGEAVNQPQHF	TGTGCCAGCAGCCCCGCGGGGGAAGCGGTGAATCAGCCCCAGCATTTT
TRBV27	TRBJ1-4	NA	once	CASSRLKETGEKLFF	TGTGCCAGCAGCCGGTTAAAGGAGACCGGTGAAAAACTGTTTTTT
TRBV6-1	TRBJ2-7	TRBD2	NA	CASSELAGGSSYEQYF	TGTGCCAGCAGTGAACTAGCGGGAGGTAGCTCCTACGAGCAGTACTTC
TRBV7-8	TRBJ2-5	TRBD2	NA	CASSFIWTSGRETQYF	TGTGCCAGCAGCTTTATATGGACTAGCGGTAGGGAGACCCAGTACTTC
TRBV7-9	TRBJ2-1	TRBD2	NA	CASSDWGLANDEQFF	TGTGCCAGCAGCGATTGGGGACTAGCAAACGATGAGCAGTTCTTC
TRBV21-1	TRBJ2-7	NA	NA	CASSKARRSGRILYEQYF	TGTGCCAGCAGCAAAGCGCGTCGTAGCGGGAGGATCCTCTACGAGCAGTACTTC
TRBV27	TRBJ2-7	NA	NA	CASSFGLAFYEQYF	TGTGCCAGCAGTTTCGGGCTAGCGTTCTACGAGCAGTACTTC
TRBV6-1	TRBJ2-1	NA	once	CASSDAEVDEQFF	TGTGCCAGCAGTGATGCCGAGGTAGATGAGCAGTTCTTC
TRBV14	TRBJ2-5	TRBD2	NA	CASSQEAGAVSETQYF	TGTGCCAGCAGCCAAGAAGCGGGGGCTGTTTCAGAGACCCAGTACTTC
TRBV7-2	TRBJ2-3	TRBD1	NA	CASSIPGQGDTQYF	TGTGCCAGCAGCATACCGGGACAGGGGGATACGCAGTATTTT
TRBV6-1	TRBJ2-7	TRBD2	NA	CASSELAGADEQYF	TGTGCCAGCAGTGAACTAGCGGGAGCAGATGAGCAGTACTTC
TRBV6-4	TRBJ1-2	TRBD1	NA	CASSPTLTGNYGYTF	TGTGCCAGCAGTCCCACCCTGACAGGGAACTATGGCTACACCTTC
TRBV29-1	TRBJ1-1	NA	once	CSVDGGRGNTEAFF	TGCAGCGTTGACGGGGGGCGAGGGAACACTGAAGCTTTCTTT
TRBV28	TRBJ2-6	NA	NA	CASSGRTGIGANVLTF	TGTGCCAGCAGCGGACGCACAGGGATCGGGGCCAACGTCCTGACTTTC
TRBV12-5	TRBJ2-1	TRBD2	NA	CASGLQPSSGSYNEQFF	TGTGCTAGTGGTTTGCAACCCTCTAGCGGCAGTTACAATGAGCAGTTCTTC
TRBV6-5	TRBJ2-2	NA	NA	CASSPLSGPGELFF	TGTGCCAGCAGCCCTCTCAGCGGGCCCGGGGAGCTGTTTTTT
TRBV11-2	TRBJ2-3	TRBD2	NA	CASSLGASGKLTDTQYF	TGTGCCAGCAGCTTAGGGGCTAGCGGGAAACTCACAGATACGCAGTATTTT
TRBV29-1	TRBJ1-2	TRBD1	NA	CSVPDRDRLHYTF	TGCAGCGTCCCCGACAGGGACCGGTTGCACTACACCTTC
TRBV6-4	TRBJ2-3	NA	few	CASSASPGTDTQYF	TGTGCCAGCAGTGCCTCCCCGGGCACAGATACGCAGTATTTT
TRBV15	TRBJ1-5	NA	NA	CATSPPAVEYQPQHF	TGTGCCACCAGCCCGCCCGCAGTTGAATATCAGCCCCAGCATTTT
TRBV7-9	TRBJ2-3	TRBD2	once	CASSQRDSPDTQYF	TGTGCCAGCAGCCAGCGGGACTCCCCAGATACGCAGTATTTT
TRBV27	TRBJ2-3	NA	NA	CASSYNADTQYF	TGTGCCAGCAGTTACAACGCAGATACGCAGTATTTT
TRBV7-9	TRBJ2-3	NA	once	CASSLYGGYTDTQYF	TGTGCCAGCAGCTTATATGGCGGTTACACAGATACGCAGTATTTT
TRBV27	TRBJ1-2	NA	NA	CASSTREYNYGYTF	TGTGCCAGCAGTACGAGAGAGTATAACTATGGCTACACCTTC
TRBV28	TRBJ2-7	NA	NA	CASSYPPYQGTYEQYF	TGTGCCAGCAGTTACCCTCCCTACCAGGGGACCTACGAGCAGTACTTC
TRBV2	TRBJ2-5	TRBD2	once	CASHPIAGGRETQYF	TGTGCCAGCCATCCCATAGCGGGAGGGAGAGAGACCCAGTACTTC
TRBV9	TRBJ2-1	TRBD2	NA	CASSGSGSSYNEQFF	TGTGCCAGCAGCGGTAGCGGGAGCTCCTACAATGAGCAGTTCTTC
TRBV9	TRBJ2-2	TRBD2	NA	CAGREGLTGELFF	TGTGCCGGGCGGGAGGGCCTCACCGGGGAGCTGTTTTTT
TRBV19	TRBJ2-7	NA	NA	CASSQNILAAHYEQYF	TGTGCCAGTAGTCAAAATATTTTAGCGGCTCACTACGAGCAGTACTTC
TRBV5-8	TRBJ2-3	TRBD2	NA	CASSLGIAGGPHTQYF	TGTGCCAGCAGCTTGGGGATAGCGGGAGGGCCTCATACGCAGTATTTT
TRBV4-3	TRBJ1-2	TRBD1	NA	CASSQGPGDRVYGYTF	TGCGCCAGCAGCCAAGGACCCGGGGACAGGGTCTATGGCTACACCTTC
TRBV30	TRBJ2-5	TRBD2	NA	CAWSFGASGTETQYF	TGTGCCTGGAGTTTCGGGGCTAGCGGGACAGAGACCCAGTACTTC
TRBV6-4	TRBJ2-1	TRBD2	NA	CASSASGGVINEQFF	TGTGCCAGCAGCGCGAGCGGGGGAGTAATAAATGAGCAGTTCTTC
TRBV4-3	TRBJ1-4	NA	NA	CASSQFFGEKLFF	TGCGCCAGCAGCCAATTCTTCGGTGAAAAACTGTTTTTT
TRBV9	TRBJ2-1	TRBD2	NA	CASSVEGLEMNEQFF	TGTGCCAGCAGCGTAGAGGGACTAGAAATGAATGAGCAGTTCTTC
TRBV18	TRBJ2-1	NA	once	CASSPGRVTYNEQFF	TGTGCCAGCTCACCGGGCAGGGTAACCTACAATGAGCAGTTCTTC
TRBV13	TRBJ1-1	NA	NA	CASSSGGGEAFF	TGTGCCAGCAGCTCTGGCGGGGGTGAAGCTTTCTTT